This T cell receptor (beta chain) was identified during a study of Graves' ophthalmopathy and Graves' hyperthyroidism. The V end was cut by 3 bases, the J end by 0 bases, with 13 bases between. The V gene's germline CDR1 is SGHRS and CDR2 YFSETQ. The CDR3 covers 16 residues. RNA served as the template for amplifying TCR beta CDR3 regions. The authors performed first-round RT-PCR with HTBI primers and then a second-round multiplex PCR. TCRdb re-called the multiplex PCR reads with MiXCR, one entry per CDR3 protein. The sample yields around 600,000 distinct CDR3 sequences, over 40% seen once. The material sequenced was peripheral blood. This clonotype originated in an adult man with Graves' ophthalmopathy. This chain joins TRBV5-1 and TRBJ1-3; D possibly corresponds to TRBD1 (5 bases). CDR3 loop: CASSSGATSSGNTIYF. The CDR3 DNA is TGCGCCAGCAGCTCCGGGGCCACCTCCTCTGGAAACACCATATATTTT.